This TCR beta chain appears in the sequencing data of a study of blood T cell repertoires in COVID-19. Study summary: Sources were T cells, B-cell-depleted T cells, or PBMCs; the material itself was cDNA or gDNA.

The trim removed 7 bases at V and 3 bases at J, leaving 9 bases unmatched. This CDR3 spans 15 amino acids. CDR1 and CDR2 from the germline V gene are LNHNV and YYDKDF (reference sequence). Assay: immunoSEQ multiplex PCR; the TCRdb copy retains only in-frame clones and omits some. The table includes some 200,000 clones, approximately 89% detected once. The gene calls are TRBV15 and TRBJ2-1; 7 nucleotides align to TRBD2. The receptor's source is a young woman who had recovered from COVID-19. The specimen sequenced was PBMCs or T cells enriched from blood (not recorded which). CDR3 bases: TGTGCCACCACATCTCTAGCGGTAAACTACAATGAGCAGTTCTTC. The encoded protein is CATTSLAVNYNEQFF.